The next 9 T cell receptor beta chains were all read from a single sample in a study of identical twins. TCRdb processed the 5' RACE reads anew with MiXCR; each CDR3 protein has one entry. There are hundreds of thousands of distinct CDR3 sequences in the sample; around 6% occur only once, and about 1.8% lies in the top ten. Sequences were obtained from naive T cells sorted from blood. These receptor sequences come from a man aged 18 to 29 in good health.

In its sample, this clonotype was seen a few times. This chain uses TRBV25-1 with TRBJ2-7, with 9 bases fitting TRBD2. V shed 4 bases and J 7 bases; nucleotides not matched to a gene: 11. This CDR3 comprises 15 residues. The germline gives CDR1 MGHDK, CDR2 SYGVNS. The CDR3 reads CASSVGSQREEEQYV. As DNA, the CDR3 is TGTGCCAGCAGTGTTGGTTCGCAGCGGGAGGAGGAGCAGTACGTC.

This clonotype was picked up a small number of times. This chain joins TRBV20-1 and TRBJ2-7; 10 nucleotides agree with TRBD2. Germline-derived CDR1 and CDR2 are DFQATT and SNEGSKA (reference sequence). The CDR3 loop spans 13 amino acids. V shed 5 bases and J 4 bases; nucleotides not matched to a gene: 5. In DNA form, the CDR3 reads TGCAGTGCTCACGCGGGACTAGCGTACGAGCAGTACTTC. This translates into CSAHAGLAYEQYF.

The gene calls are TRBV20-1 and TRBJ1-5; D is undetermined. This CDR3 contains 15 residues. The germline V gene encodes CDR1 DFQATT and CDR2 SNEGSKA (reference sequence). Trimming took 4 bases from V and 6 from J, leaving 19 bases between them. CDR3 loop: CSAIVSKASGQPQHF. The CDR3 nucleotides are TGCAGTGCTATTGTGTCAAAAGCGTCTGGTCAGCCCCAGCATTTT.

The chain employs TRBV27 and TRBJ2-2; D may be TRBD2 (7 bases). The germline V and J ends were trimmed by 3 bases and 7 bases, with 15 bases remaining between them. The germline CDR1 and CDR2 sequences are MNHEY and SMNVEV (reference sequence). The CDR3 contains 15 residues. In DNA, the CDR3 is TGTGCCAGCAGTTTGGGGGGGGCCGATTTCGGGGAGCTGTTTTTT. Protein: CASSLGGADFGELFF.

V and J are TRBV11-2 and TRBJ2-1, with TRBD1 matching over 9 bases. V dropped 5 bases and J dropped 4; count of bases not matched to a gene: 9. Germline V gene lookup returns CDR1 SGHAT and CDR2 FQNNGV. The CDR3 covers 16 residues. The CDR3 DNA reads TGTGCCAGCAGCCCCCCCAACAGGGGGCATTACAATGAGCAGTTCTTC. Encoded protein: CASSPPNRGHYNEQFF.

The V call is TRBV2, the J call TRBJ2-7; 12 bases align to TRBD1. V lost 6 bases, J lost 7 bases, and 13 bases stayed unmatched. This CDR3 spans 16 amino acids. Germline lookup yields CDR1 SNHLY and CDR2 FYNNEI. CDR3 sequence reads: CASRRDSGQGAPEQYF. DNA of the CDR3: TGTGCCAGCAGGAGAGACTCGGGACAGGGGGCGCCTGAGCAGTACTTC.

This clonotype showed up just a few times. This rearrangement joins TRBV19 to TRBJ2-1; D gene unclear. Trimming stripped 5 bases from V and 5 bases from J, with 10 bases between. The CDR3 runs to 13 residues. Germline loops: CDR1 LNHDA, CDR2 SQIVND (reference sequence). CDR3 in amino acids: CASSSIADNEQFF. For the CDR3, the DNA is TGTGCCAGTAGTTCGATAGCTGACAATGAGCAGTTCTTC.

In this sample, this clonotype turned up many times. The chain carries TRBV12-3 or TRBV12-4 and TRBJ1-3, with a weak D call TRBD1 (5 bases). The CDR3 loop spans 21 amino acids. V dropped 3 bases and J dropped 4 bases, with 31 bases sitting between them. The CDR3 sequence: CASSFLVVGVSSGGRGNTIYF. CDR3 bases: TGTGCCAGCAGTTTCTTGGTGGTTGGTGTTTCGTCCGGGGGACGGGGAAACACCATATATTTT.

This clonotype was detected many times. The J gene is TRBJ2-6, the V gene TRBV6-1; D possibly corresponds to TRBD1 (5 bases). Trimming stripped 8 bases from V and 4 bases from J, with 18 bases between. This CDR3 contains 16 residues. Germline V gene data show CDR1 as MNHNS and CDR2 as SASEGT. The CDR3 protein is CASRFDSGSGANVLTF. The CDR3 nucleotides read TGTGCCAGCCGATTCGATTCAGGGTCGGGGGCCAACGTCCTGACTTTC.